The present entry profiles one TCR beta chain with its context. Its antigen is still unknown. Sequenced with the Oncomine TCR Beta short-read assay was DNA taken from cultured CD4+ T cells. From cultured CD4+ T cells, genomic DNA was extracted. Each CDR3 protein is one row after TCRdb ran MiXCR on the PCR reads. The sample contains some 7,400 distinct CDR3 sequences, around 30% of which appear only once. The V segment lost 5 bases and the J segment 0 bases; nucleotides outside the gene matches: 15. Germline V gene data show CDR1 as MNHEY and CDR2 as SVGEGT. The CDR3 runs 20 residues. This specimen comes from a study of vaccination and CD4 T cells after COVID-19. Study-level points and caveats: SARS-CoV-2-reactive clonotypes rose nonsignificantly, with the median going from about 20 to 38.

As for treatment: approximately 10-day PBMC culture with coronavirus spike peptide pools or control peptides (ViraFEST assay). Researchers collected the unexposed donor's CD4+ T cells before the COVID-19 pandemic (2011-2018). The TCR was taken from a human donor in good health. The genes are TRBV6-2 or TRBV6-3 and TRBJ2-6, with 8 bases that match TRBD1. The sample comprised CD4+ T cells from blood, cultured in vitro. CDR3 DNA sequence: TGTGCCAGCAGTCGACCTATACTCCGACAGGGGCCCTCTGGGGCCAACGTCCTGACTTTC. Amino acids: CASSRPILRQGPSGANVLTF.